These 27 T cell receptor beta chains originate from one sample sequenced in a study of molecular identifiers for immune sequencing clone quantification. TCRdb reprocessed the PCR reads with MiXCR, giving one entry per CDR3 protein. Of under 650,000 distinct CDR3 sequences detected, approximately 20% appear once; the ten largest clones hold roughly 0.83%. The material sequenced was naive CD8+ T cells from blood, with Jurkat cell RNA spiked in. The sample's subset: FACS-sorted CD8+CD4-CCR7+CD45RA+ naive T cells. Every receptor here comes from a human donor in good health. Some libraries in this study had Jurkat cell RNA spiked in.

The CDR3 protein is CASSNLIGELFF. In DNA, the CDR3 is TGTGCCAGCAGCAACCTAATAGGGGAGCTGTTTTTT. The chain links TRBV7-3 to TRBJ2-2; no reliable D call. The CDR3 is 12 residues long. The V gene's germline CDR1 is SGHTA and CDR2 FQGTGA. Trimming took 5 bases from V and 8 from J, leaving 9 bases between them.

A few counts support this clonotype. J is TRBJ1-5 and V is TRBV4-3, with D possibly being TRBD1 (6 bases). The CDR3 is 15 amino acids. Germline V gene lookup returns CDR1 LGHNA and CDR2 YSLEER. Trimming shortened V by 2 bases and J by 6 bases, and 14 bases separated the two germline ends. CDR3 DNA: TGCGCCAGCAGCCAACTTCCGGGGGGCTCTCAGCCCCAGCATTTT. This sequence encodes CASSQLPGGSQPQHF.

With respect to this clonotype: This sequence may be a read error, since a much larger clone differs from it by one base. V gene TRBV27 combines with J gene TRBJ1-1, with D possibly matching TRBD1 (5 bases). CDR3 length: 12 residues. Trimming cost V 10 bases and J 10 bases, with 19 bases left between them. Germline CDR1 MNHEY, CDR2 SMNVEV (reference sequence). Here the CDR3 DNA reads TGTGCCACCCGCTCGACAGAGGGATCAGCTTTCTTT. The encoded protein is CATRSTEGSAFF.

This clonotype has only a few counts. The chain has TRBV20-1 and TRBJ2-3; 8 positions match TRBD2. The CDR3 loop spans 17 amino acids. Germline V gene data show CDR1 as DFQATT and CDR2 as SNEGSKA (reference sequence). Germline trimming cut 5 bases from V and 1 base from J; bases unmatched to any gene: 14. The CDR3 sequence is CSAGEGGRWGRTDTQYF. As DNA, the CDR3 is TGCAGTGCTGGGGAGGGCGGGAGGTGGGGGCGCACAGATACGCAGTATTTT.

This clonotype was counted a few times. J is TRBJ1-1 and V is TRBV27, with D maybe TRBD1 (5 bases). The CDR3 totals 14 residues. CDR1 MNHEY and CDR2 SMNVEV come from the germline V gene (reference sequence). Trimming removed 5 bases at V and 0 bases at J, with 10 bases between. The CDR3 DNA sequence: TGTGCCAGCAGTCCAAGACAGATGAACACTGAAGCTTTCTTT. This encodes CASSPRQMNTEAFF.

The chain couples TRBV6-2 or TRBV6-3 to TRBJ2-7; 9 nucleotides align to TRBD2. The junction had 10 bases not matched to a gene; V was cut back by 6 bases and J by 4 bases. The length of the CDR3 is 15 residues. CDR1 and CDR2 (germline): MNHEY, SVGEGT. CDR3: CASSPQAGGFYEQYF. CDR3 DNA sequence: TGTGCCAGCAGCCCCCAAGCGGGGGGATTTTACGAGCAGTACTTC.

This clonotype was counted many times. A read error may account for a junction end that differs from germline. This chain joins TRBV7-9 and TRBJ2-1; no firm D call. Germline V gene sequence: CDR1 SEHNR, CDR2 FQNEAQ (reference sequence). This CDR3 is built from 12 residues. CDR3 sequence reads: CASSLGGDEQFF. The CDR3 nucleotides read TGCGCCAGCAGCCTGGGTGGGGATGAGCAGTTCTTC.

This clonotype was recorded many times. The chain joins TRBV2 to TRBJ2-7, with D possibly matching TRBD1 (5 bases). Germline assignment: CDR1 SNHLY and CDR2 FYNNEI. This CDR3 contains 12 residues. V was trimmed by 2 bases and J by 7 bases, leaving 9 bases between them. DNA of the CDR3: TGTGCCAGCAGTGAAACAGGTATGGAGCAGTACTTC. Translating gives CASSETGMEQYF.

Comment on this clonotype: Given a much more abundant clone one base away, this may be a read error. V and J are TRBV27 and TRBJ2-5, with D perhaps matching TRBD1 (6 bases). Germline V gives CDR1 MNHEY, CDR2 SMNVEV (reference sequence). The CDR3 has 14 amino acids. In DNA form, the CDR3 reads TGTGCCAGCAGTTTTGGACAGTCCCAAGAGGCCCAGTACTTC. This translates into CASSFGQSQEAQYF.

The chain is built from TRBV3-1 and TRBJ2-3; D might be TRBD1 or TRBD2, each matching 5 bases. Between the trimmed V and J ends, which lost 0 bases and 2 bases, there was a span of 18 bases. This CDR3 is 18 amino acids long. The germline V gene encodes CDR1 LGHDT and CDR2 YNNKEL (reference sequence). CDR3 DNA: TGTGCCAGCAGCCAAGATTACGGGACGGGGCCGGACACAGATACGCAGTATTTT. This translates into CASSQDYGTGPDTDTQYF.

This clonotype was seen at least ten times. This CDR3 reads CASSYGLAINYEQYF. Written as DNA, the CDR3 is TGTGCCAGCAGTTACGGGCTAGCGATCAACTACGAGCAGTACTTC. This chain uses TRBV6-2 or TRBV6-3 with TRBJ2-7; D might be TRBD2 (6 bases). The CDR3 consists of 15 residues. Germline CDR1 and CDR2: MNHEY and SVGEGT. V was cut by 2 bases and J by 3 bases, with 14 bases left in between.

The V gene is TRBV7-9, the J gene TRBJ2-2; TRBD1 might be the D (5 bases). Per germline, CDR1 SEHNR and CDR2 FQNEAQ (reference sequence). The CDR3 has 18 amino acids. V lost 4 bases and J 4 bases, leaving 22 bases between the germline ends. The CDR3 region has the DNA TGTGCCAGCAGCTCCTCCTGGGGCTCTAAAATCGGCACCGGGGAGCTGTTTTTT. Its translation is CASSSSWGSKIGTGELFF. Based on the CDR3 plus reference TRBV7-9 and TRBJ2-2, the full variable domain is DTGVSQNPRHKITKRGQNVTFRCDPISEHNRLYWYRQTLGQGPEFLTYFQNEAQLEKSRLLSDRFSAERPKGSFSTLEIQRTEQGDSAMYLCASSSSWGSKIGTGELFFGEGSRLTVL.

This clonotype was seen at least ten times. The chain carries TRBV27 and TRBJ2-7; 9 bases fit TRBD2. Germline V gene data show CDR1 as MNHEY and CDR2 as SMNVEV (reference sequence). V shed 2 bases and J 2 bases; nucleotides not matched to a gene: 4. The CDR3 loop spans 15 amino acids. In nucleotides, the CDR3 is TGTGCCAGCAGTTTACGGAGCGGGGGGACCTACGAGCAGTACTTC. It codes for CASSLRSGGTYEQYF.

This clonotype was seen ten or more times. DNA of the CDR3: TGTGCCAGCAGCTATGCACCGGCAGATAACACTGAAGCTTTCTTT. The encoded protein is CASSYAPADNTEAFF. The V and J genes are TRBV5-4 and TRBJ1-1; D call uncertain. The CDR3 sequence is 15 residues long. Germline V gene data show CDR1 as SGHNT and CDR2 as YYREEE (reference sequence). Trimming removed 3 bases at V and 2 bases at J, with 14 bases between.

The chain has TRBV6-2 or TRBV6-3 and TRBJ2-5; 10 positions match TRBD2. The CDR3 length is 19 residues. Germline CDR1 is MNHEY and CDR2 is SVGEGT. The trim removed 5 bases at V and 4 bases at J, leaving 19 bases unmatched. The CDR3 DNA reads as TGTGCCAGCAGTCTTGAGTCTAGCGGGAGAATAGGAGGAGTAGAGACCCAGTACTTC. Amino acid sequence: CASSLESSGRIGGVETQYF.

This clonotype was detected only a few times. The V and J genes are TRBV27 and TRBJ1-5, with 8 bases that match TRBD1. This CDR3 contains 15 residues. Per germline, CDR1 MNHEY and CDR2 SMNVEV (reference sequence). V lost 3 bases, J lost 6 bases, and 7 bases stayed unmatched. The CDR3 here is CASSLSGGASQPQHF. CDR3 coding DNA: TGTGCCAGCAGTTTGTCAGGGGGCGCTTCTCAGCCCCAGCATTTT.

This clonotype was observed at least ten times. CDR3: CASSRSGGSSGNTIYF. The CDR3 nucleotides read TGTGCCAGCAGCCGATCGGGGGGAAGCTCTGGAAACACCATATATTTT. The chain uses TRBV21-1 and TRBJ1-3; TRBD1 is taken as the D call from the table, unchecked against the DNA. TRBV21-1 is flagged as a pseudogene. The CDR3 contains 16 residues.

This clonotype was seen repeatedly, ten times or more. The chain has TRBV4-1 and TRBJ2-7; unclear D gene. Germline loops: CDR1 MGHRA, CDR2 YSYEKL. The V end lost 3 bases, the J end lost 3 bases, and 12 bases lay between the germline ends. This CDR3 has 14 amino acids. The CDR3 nucleotides are TGCGCCAGCAGCCACTCTGGACCGGTCTACGAGCAGTACTTC. Residues: CASSHSGPVYEQYF.

Many counts were recorded for this clonotype. The gene calls are TRBV20-1 and TRBJ2-7, with 8 bases that match TRBD1. V lost 0 bases and J lost 0; bases outside the gene matches: 4. Per germline, CDR1 DFQATT and CDR2 SNEGSKA (reference sequence). CDR3 length equals 15 residues. As DNA, the CDR3 is TGCAGTGCTAGAGACAGGGGGCCAAGCTCCTACGAGCAGTACTTC. Amino acids: CSARDRGPSSYEQYF.

This clonotype was observed a handful of times. The chain carries TRBV19 and TRBJ1-5; possibly TRBD1 for D (6 bases). CDR1 is LNHDA, CDR2 SQIVND, per germline (reference sequence). Trimming cost V 5 bases and J 5 bases, with 13 bases left between them. This CDR3 has 14 residues. DNA for the CDR3: TGTGCCAGTAGTGGGGGGGGCGCATATCAGCCCCAGCATTTT. Residues: CASSGGGAYQPQHF.

In its sample, this clonotype was seen a few times. The V call is TRBV27, the J call TRBJ1-1, with D perhaps TRBD1 (6 bases). Germline loops: CDR1 MNHEY, CDR2 SMNVEV (reference sequence). There are 13 residues in the CDR3. Trimming removed 6 bases from V and 5 bases from J, with 13 bases in between. CDR3 region: CASSEGGWTEAFF. The CDR3 nucleotides read TGTGCCAGCAGCGAGGGGGGGTGGACTGAAGCTTTCTTT.

CDR3 sequence: CASSFLLAGGPHGQYF. CDR3 coding DNA: TGTGCCAGCAGTTTCCTACTAGCGGGGGGGCCGCACGGGCAGTACTTC. The chain recombines TRBV28 with TRBJ2-7; TRBD2 agrees at 13 bases. The CDR3 has 16 residues. From germline, CDR1 is MDHEN and CDR2 SYDVKM. After removal of 3 bases from V and 9 bases from J, the junction contained 11 bases not matched to a gene.

This clonotype was seen many times. This chain uses TRBV13 with TRBJ2-4; no firm D call. Germline V lookup: CDR1 PRHDT, CDR2 FYEKMQ (reference sequence). The CDR3 contains 16 residues. Trimming left V 1 base short and J 0 bases short, with 10 bases between. The CDR3 DNA follows: TGTGCCAGCAGCTTAGCACAGACTTTAGCCAAAAACATTCAGTACTTC. It yields the protein CASSLAQTLAKNIQYF.

Ten or more counts support this clonotype. V is TRBV7-2 and J is TRBJ2-1; 10 positions agree with TRBD2. In germline, CDR1 is SGHTA, CDR2 FQGNSA. Trimming cost V 3 bases and J 5 bases; bases outside gene matches: 13. This CDR3 region has 18 residues. The DNA of the CDR3 is TGTGCCAGCAGCTTTTGGGGGGGCCTAGCGGGAGTCCACAATGAGCAGTTCTTC. Residues: CASSFWGGLAGVHNEQFF.

The rearrangement links TRBV7-8 to TRBJ2-2; D gene ambiguous. V lost 0 bases and J lost 7, with 6 bases in between. CDR1 and CDR2 (germline): SGHVS, FQNEAQ. The CDR3 consists of 13 residues. CDR3 DNA sequence: TGTGCCAGCAGCTTAGCAGTAGACGGGGAGCTGTTTTTT. Its protein product is CASSLAVDGELFF.

This clonotype was seen at least ten times. The CDR3 region is CASRGRDRYYGYTF. The CDR3 DNA follows: TGTGCCAGTAGGGGCCGGGACAGGTACTATGGCTACACCTTC. This sequence joins TRBV19 and TRBJ1-2; TRBD1 matches 8 bases. Germline trimming cut 6 bases from V and 3 bases from J; bases unmatched to any gene: 6. The CDR3 sequence is 14 residues long. CDR1 is LNHDA, CDR2 SQIVND, per germline (reference sequence).

This clonotype was seen more than once but under ten times. The gene calls are TRBV27 and TRBJ2-2, with D maybe TRBD2 (6 bases). CDR1 and CDR2 from the germline V gene are MNHEY and SMNVEV (reference sequence). The germline V and J ends were trimmed by 4 bases and 4 bases, with 10 bases remaining between them. CDR3 length: 14 amino acids. CDR3 residues: CASSWTTGTGELFF. The CDR3 DNA follows: TGTGCCAGCAGTTGGACTACGGGCACCGGGGAGCTGTTTTTT.